This T cell receptor beta chain was observed in a study of blood T cell repertoires in COVID-19 (dated by TCRdb to between 2020 and 2021). For context, the study as a whole: Samples covering the acute and convalescent phases of COVID-19 were provided by collaborators in the United States, Italy and Spain. A freely available public database, intended as a resource for researchers studying the immune response to SARS-CoV-2, is where the repertoires were released. The material from the prospective study consisted of cDNA or gDNA derived from T cells, B-cell-depleted T cells, or PBMCs. The samples were drawn from two sources: the first 160 participants of the ongoing ImmuneRACE study, and 1,254 subjects contributed by 6 global collaborators. The sample metadata nearly always contained a de-identified subject ID, COVID-19 status, age in years and sex. HLA class I and class II types, where available, came from metadata supplied by the sample provider rather than from assay-based typing. The dataset comprised deeply sampled blood TCRbeta repertoires from subjects exposed to, actively infected with, or recovered from COVID-19.

The immunoSEQ Assay, a bias-controlled multiplex PCR, was used to amplify TCRbeta CDR3 regions from genomic DNA. The study's processing was this. The number of nucleated cells in each sample was estimated from the amplification of reference gene primers within the assay. Sequence reads were collapsed and filtered to measure the absolute abundance of every unique TCRbeta CDR3 rearrangement. Productive Simpson clonality was computed per sample as the square root of Simpson's diversity index over productive rearrangements. In its TCRdb copy, this immuneACCESS table keeps in-frame sequences only and misses some clones. Where compared with another copy, unresolved V genes explain less than half of these, and the others have no known cause. The DNA was the basis for D and trimming; V, J and clone size are from that table. The sample has some 150,000 clones on record, about 90% of them singletons. The ten top clones hold around 1.3% of the sample.

Participants in the prospective study were enrolled through a virtual design, were aged roughly 18 to 95 years, and lived in about 25 United States geographic areas. To assign participants to cohorts, the prospective study relied on clinical history that participants themselves reported in a screening survey and a study questionnaire. Each participant in the prospective study had whole blood, serum and a nasopharyngeal or oropharyngeal swab collected by mobile phlebotomists. Prospective study participants could optionally give additional blood draws and questionnaires over an approximately 2-month period. Prospective study blood samples were shipped either frozen or at room temperature before DNA extraction. Study-wide findings and limitations: The quantity of clinical and demographic metadata differed by source and by participant and was supplied without curation.

As for this clone: Its cognate antigen has yet to be identified. The record has no base qualities; no much larger clone is one base away.

The clonotype originates from a human donor with acute COVID-19. The donor label of this sample is uncertain. Sequenced sample: PBMCs or T cells enriched from blood (not recorded which).

The DNA is TGCGCCAGCAGCCGATGGACTAGTGTGTTCGGCGGGGAGCTGTTTTTT. Translated, it gives CASSRWTSVFGGELFF. The chain couples TRBV4-1 to TRBJ2-2; TRBD2 lines up with 7 middle nucleotides. In the germline V gene, CDR1 corresponds to MGHRA and CDR2 to YSYEKL. The CDR3 holds 16 amino acids from the cysteine to the phenylalanine. This entry keeps only the CDR3 DNA: 48 bases, framed from base 1. For this chain, trimming is 4 bases at the V end and 7 bases at the J end, and the number of junction bases without a gene match is 12.